Sequencing of this T cell receptor (beta chain) was carried out in a study of lung T cells in sarcoidosis with Löfgren's syndrome. Turning to the study itself: In sarcoidosis, CD4+ T cells accumulate in bronchoalveolar lavage fluid. Study results and limitations: Sarcoidosis antigen recognition was only suggested, antigen unidentified.

TCRdb re-analysed the reads in MiXCR, keeping a single row per CDR3 protein. The sample holds fewer than 5,000 distinct CDR3 sequences, under 25% seen once. CDR1 is SEHNR and CDR2 is FQNEAQ in the germline V gene (reference sequence). The V gene end was trimmed by 5 bases and the J gene end by 2 bases; junction bases not matched to a gene: 8. The CDR3 consists of 16 residues. This clonotype occurred many times. Its antigen is unidentified. Sequencing was done on a sample of CD4+ T cells from bronchoalveolar lavage. This chain links TRBV7-9 with TRBJ2-2; TRBD1 matches at 7 bases. This clonotype originated in a human donor with sarcoidosis (Löfgren's syndrome or another form), or a control subject (not recorded which). CDR3: CASSLPTGSNTGELFF. CDR3 nucleotides: TGTGCCAGCAGCCTCCCGACAGGGTCTAACACCGGGGAGCTGTTTTTT. Drawing the rest from reference TRBV7-9 and TRBJ2-2, the complete variable domain is DTGVSQNPRHKITKRGQNVTFRCDPISEHNRLYWYRQTLGQGPEFLTYFQNEAQLEKSRLLSDRFSAERPKGSFSTLEIQRTEQGDSAMYLCASSLPTGSNTGELFFGEGSRLTVL.